A single sample gave rise to the 14 T cell receptor beta chains below, sequenced in a study of T cell responses to AZD1222 COVID-19 vaccine. The data were produced by immunoSEQ multiplex PCR, yet TCRdb's version contains in-frame clones alone and is incomplete. The table includes about 120,000 clones, roughly 88% detected once. The sample consisted of peripheral blood, taken on day 0 of AZD1222 vaccination. These receptors came from an adult in good health.

The V gene is TRBV14, the J gene TRBJ2-1; D gene unclear. V lost 7 bases to trimming and J lost 0 bases, with 22 bases between them. This CDR3 has 18 residues. Germline values: CDR1 SGHDN, CDR2 FVKESK. CDR3 amino acids: CASKQDSRFGSSYNEQFF. The CDR3 coding sequence is TGTGCCAGCAAACAAGATTCACGTTTCGGAAGCTCCTACAATGAGCAGTTCTTC. The full variable domain, with the rest looked up from reference TRBV14 and TRBJ2-1, is EAGVTQFPSHSVIEKGQTVTLRCDPISGHDNLYWYRRVMGKEIKFLLHFVKESKQDESGMPNNRFLAERTGGTYSTLKVQPAELEDSGVYFCASKQDSRFGSSYNEQFFGPGTRLTVL.

This chain joins TRBV5-6 and TRBJ2-7; a weak D match, TRBD1 (6 bases). Trimming left V 4 bases short and J 2 bases short, with 16 bases between. CDR1 and CDR2 (germline): SGHDT, YYEEEE. The CDR3 runs 15 residues. CDR3: CASSPAWDKTYEQYF. CDR3 DNA sequence: TGTGCCAGCAGCCCCGCCTGGGACAAAACCTACGAGCAGTACTTC.

V usage is TRBV30 and J usage is TRBJ2-7; D may be TRBD1 (6 bases). V gave up 2 bases and J gave up 1 base, with 18 bases separating them. There are 16 residues in the CDR3. The germline CDR1 and CDR2 sequences are GTSNPN and SVGIG (reference sequence). CDR3 nucleotides: TGTGCCTGGAGTCCCCCGGGACACGACTATTCCTACGAGCAGTACTTC. Amino acids: CAWSPPGHDYSYEQYF.

The chain has TRBV5-1 and TRBJ1-1, with 9 nucleotides matching TRBD1. The trim removed 4 bases at V and 1 base at J, leaving 5 bases unmatched. CDR1 and CDR2 from the germline V gene are SGHRS and YFSETQ. The CDR3 totals 15 residues. CDR3 protein: CASSTGQGTNTEAFF. CDR3 nucleotides: TGCGCCAGCAGCACCGGACAGGGGACGAACACTGAAGCTTTCTTT. The complete variable domain, with remaining parts taken from reference TRBV5-1 and TRBJ1-1, reads KAGVTQTPRYLIKTRGQQVTLSCSPISGHRSVSWYQQTPGQGLQFLFEYFSETQRNKGNFPGRFSGRQFSNSRSEMNVSTLELGDSALYLCASSTGQGTNTEAFFGQGTRLTVV.

This clone is a singleton in its sample. The rearrangement joins TRBV19 to TRBJ1-1; D unclear. This CDR3 is built from 13 residues. The V gene's germline CDR1 is LNHDA and CDR2 SQIVND (reference sequence). The V gene lost 1 base and the J gene lost 4 bases, with 7 bases spanning the gap. The CDR3 DNA sequence: TGTGCCAGTAGTATAGTTTCAGGCACTGAAGCTTTCTTT. It yields the protein CASSIVSGTEAFF.

This rearrangement joins TRBV6-6 to TRBJ1-1; D is unresolved. V lost 5 bases and J 1 base, leaving 8 bases between the germline ends. Germline assignment: CDR1 MNHNY and CDR2 SVGAGI (reference sequence). The CDR3 spans 13 residues. The CDR3 nucleotides read TGTGCCAGCAGTAAAGGGCAGAACACTGAAGCTTTCTTT. Its protein is CASSKGQNTEAFF.

This clone was observed once. The CDR3 DNA sequence: TGTGCCAGCTCACCGGGGGTGACGAACACCGGGGAGCTGTTTTTT. The encoded protein is CASSPGVTNTGELFF. V usage is TRBV18 and J usage is TRBJ2-2; tentatively, D is TRBD1 or TRBD2 (5 bases each). Germline V CDR1 and CDR2: KGHSH, LQKENI. V was cut by 3 bases and J by 0 bases, with 8 bases left in between. This CDR3 is built from 15 residues.

This rearrangement joins TRBV3-1 (or the pseudogene TRBV3-2) to TRBJ2-1; 15 nucleotides match TRBD2. Germline lookup yields CDR1 LGHDT and CDR2 YNNKEL (reference sequence). This CDR3 has 16 amino acids. V shed 2 bases, J shed 8 bases, and the junction held 4 bases outside the gene matches. The CDR3 coding sequence is TGTGCCAGCAGCCAAAGGACTAGCGGGAGGGGGTATGAGCAGTTCTTC. Its translation is CASSQRTSGRGYEQFF.

This clone occurred once. The rearrangement joins TRBV21-1 to TRBJ2-3; the DNA was not used to check the table's D call, TRBD2. TRBV21-1 is a documented pseudogene. The CDR3 runs 15 residues. This chain's CDR3 is CASSSRVVRTDTQYF. DNA of the CDR3: TGTGCCAGCAGCTCGCGTGTTGTGCGAACAGATACGCAGTATTTT.

The chain recombines TRBV11-3 with TRBJ2-7; no definite D call. Germline V lookup: CDR1 SGHNT, CDR2 YENEEA. The CDR3 consists of 12 residues. Trimming left V 7 bases short and J 4 bases short, with 11 bases between. The CDR3, as DNA: TGTGCCAGCACTCAGGAAGATTACGAGCAGTACTTC. This encodes CASTQEDYEQYF.

DNA of the CDR3: TGCGCCAGCAGCCAAGACACAGGGTGGAGGAATAGAGGCTACACCTTC. Its translation is CASSQDTGWRNRGYTF. V usage is TRBV4-3 and J usage is TRBJ1-2; D perhaps matches TRBD1 (6 bases). Germline CDR1 and CDR2: LGHNA and YSLEER. Trimming cost V 0 bases and J 8 bases, with 19 bases left between them. The CDR3 contains 16 residues.

The chain has TRBV28 and TRBJ1-5; no firm D call. This CDR3 region has 16 residues. The germline gives CDR1 MDHEN, CDR2 SYDVKM. Trimming took 3 bases from V and 6 from J, leaving 18 bases between them. The CDR3 coding sequence is TGTGCCAGCAGTTTTATCGGAGGAAAGTTTGGTCAGCCCCAGCATTTT. Residues: CASSFIGGKFGQPQHF.

This chain links TRBV5-1 with TRBJ2-2, with no clear D. V lost 1 base, J lost 7 bases, and 14 bases lay in between. The germline gives CDR1 SGHRS, CDR2 YFSETQ. The CDR3 spans 15 residues. CDR3: CASSLRVLGFGELFF. The CDR3 DNA reads TGCGCCAGCAGCTTGAGAGTTTTGGGTTTCGGGGAGCTGTTTTTT.

The V and J genes are TRBV7-3 and TRBJ1-1; tentatively, D is TRBD1 (5 bases). This CDR3 is built from 13 residues. V gave up 1 base and J gave up 7 bases, with 10 bases separating them. CDR1 is SGHTA and CDR2 is FQGTGA in the germline V gene. The CDR3 DNA follows: TGTGCCAGCAGCTTAAAGGCGGGGGTTGAAGCTTTCTTT. Translating it yields CASSLKAGVEAFF.